This record concerns one T cell receptor beta chain sequence. The sample originates from a study of OX40 agonist ivuxolimab in advanced cancers. Produced via immunoSEQ multiplex PCR; TCRdb's table is partial and in-frame only. The table lists fewer than 100,000 clones, under 85% of them singletons, with approximately 0.44% in the top ten. The cohort excluded patients with autoimmune disease history or systemic immunosuppression. This sample comprised CD4+ or CD8+ T cells sorted from blood, obtained in a trial of the OX40 agonist ivuxolimab. The source of this sequence is an adult with an advanced solid tumor such as melanoma, head and neck, liver or kidney cancer.

The CDR3 coding sequence is TGTGCCACCTCAACAGGGTTCAATCAGCCCCAGCATTTT. Its translation is CATSTGFNQPQHF. The J gene is TRBJ1-5, the V gene TRBV19, with D possibly TRBD1 on 6 matching bases. CDR3 size: 13 residues. CDR1 LNHDA and CDR2 SQIVND come from the germline V gene (reference sequence). V shed 10 bases and J shed 3 bases, with 13 bases lying between them.